The entry below describes one TCR beta chain. The sample is drawn from a study of blood T cell repertoires in COVID-19. Study as a whole: Sites across the United States, Italy and Spain contributed samples from acute and convalescent COVID-19. T cells, B-cell-depleted T cells, or PBMCs provided the cDNA or gDNA that served as material.

In the original workflow: Nucleated cell counts were estimated from reference gene primer amplification. Profiling relied on immunoSEQ multiplex PCR, and the TCRdb table lists in-frame clones only, not all of them. The V and J calls and the clone size are those of that table, but D and trimming were determined from the DNA. The profile shows under 300,000 clones, approximately 91% of them singletons. The length of the CDR3 is 13 residues. Germline assignment: CDR1 SQVTM and CDR2 ANQGSEA. V lost 5 bases to trimming and J lost 3 bases, with 13 bases between them. This sequence originates from a woman aged 40 to 49 who had recovered from COVID-19. Sequences were obtained from peripheral blood. The chain recombines TRBV29-1 with TRBJ2-5, with D perhaps matching TRBD2 (6 bases). The CDR3: CSVRLTGEETQYF. In DNA form, the CDR3 reads TGCAGCGTTCGCCTCACGGGGGAAGAGACCCAGTACTTC. Together with reference TRBV29-1 and TRBJ2-5, the CDR3 gives the full variable domain: SAVISQKPSRDICQRGTSLTIQCQVDSQVTMMFWYRQQPGQSLTLIATANQGSEATYESGFVIDKFPISRPNLTFSTLTVSNMSPEDSSIYLCSVRLTGEETQYFGPGTRLLVL.